Below, one TCR beta chain is given with its context. Its antigen is not known. V was shortened by 7 bases and J by 1 base, with 14 bases between the two germline ends. CDR3 length equals 14 residues. CDR1 is MNHNS and CDR2 is SASEGT in the germline V gene. These data come from a study of response to subunit inactivated influenza vaccine. Findings and limits, study-wide: A suggestion made by the authors is that each seasonal influenza vaccination recruits few new T cells.

TCRdb re-analysed the RT-PCR reads in MiXCR, keeping a single row per CDR3 protein. The sample has about 780,000 distinct CDR3 sequences, around 18% seen once; the top ten hold about a tenth. Source: PBMCs from blood, taken roughly 5 days after vaccination. The rearrangement uses TRBV6-1 and TRBJ2-7; tentatively, D is TRBD1 or TRBD2 (5 bases each). This receptor was identified in a man aged 50-60 years who received an inactivated influenza vaccine. The CDR3 bases are TGTGCCAGCACCTCCGGGACGGGGTCCTACGAGCAGTACTTC. Amino acids: CASTSGTGSYEQYF.